Listed below are T cell receptor beta chains from one sample, sequenced in a study of shared clonotypes between healthy human individuals. Assay: immunoSEQ multiplex PCR; the TCRdb copy retains only in-frame clones and omits some. The sample records roughly 2.4 million clones, almost 96% being singletons. Sequencing was done on a sample of naive CD4+ T cells sorted from blood. Source of these receptors: a man aged 18 to 29 in good health. The CDR3 runs from the conserved cysteine through the conserved F or W. D genes are given only for firm matches. The size field is filled for only some rows; it gives once, few, many or a size class.

clone size: NA
J gene: TRBJ1-2
D gene: NA
V gene: TRBV5-1
CDR3 DNA: TGCGCCAGCAGCTTGGGGGCCGAGACCATTGGCTACACCTTC
CDR3 protein: CASSLGAETIGYTF

clone size: NA
J gene: TRBJ2-2
D gene: NA
V gene: TRBV10-3
CDR3 DNA: TGTGCCATCAGTGAGTCACTATTTGCCGGGGAGCTGTTTTTT
CDR3 protein: CAISESLFAGELFF

clone size: NA
J gene: TRBJ2-7
D gene: NA
V gene: TRBV15
CDR3 DNA: TGTGCCACCAGCAGAGTTGGGGGGATCTCCTACGAGCAGTACTTC
CDR3 protein: CATSRVGGISYEQYF

clone size: few
J gene: TRBJ1-2
D gene: NA
V gene: TRBV4-1
CDR3 DNA: TGCGCCAGCAGCCAAGATCAAATAGCGGGCTACACCTTC
CDR3 protein: CASSQDQIAGYTF

clone size: NA
J gene: TRBJ2-5
D gene: NA
V gene: TRBV6-5
CDR3 DNA: TGTGCCAGCAGTCGTGGGACAATCCAAGAGACCCAGTACTTC
CDR3 protein: CASSRGTIQETQYF

clone size: NA
J gene: TRBJ1-2
D gene: NA
V gene: TRBV4-3
CDR3 DNA: TGCGCCAGCAGCCAAGAAGATCTCGGGAGTGGCTACACCTTC
CDR3 protein: CASSQEDLGSGYTF

clone size: NA
J gene: TRBJ2-3
D gene: NA
V gene: TRBV10-3
CDR3 DNA: TGTGCCATCAGTGAGCGGGACAAACTAGGTCGGGGTACGCAGTATTTT
CDR3 protein: CAISERDKLGRGTQYF

clone size: NA
J gene: TRBJ1-1
D gene: TRBD1
V gene: TRBV11-2
CDR3 DNA: TGTGCCAGCAGCTCGACAGGGGGGATGAACACTGAAGCTTTCTTT
CDR3 protein: CASSSTGGMNTEAFF

clone size: NA
J gene: TRBJ1-2
D gene: TRBD1
V gene: TRBV4-1
CDR3 DNA: TGCGCCAGCAGCCAAACAACGGGACAGCACTATGGCTACACCTTC
CDR3 protein: CASSQTTGQHYGYTF

clone size: once
J gene: TRBJ2-1
D gene: TRBD2
V gene: TRBV5-1
CDR3 DNA: TGCGCCAGCAGCTTGACTAGCGGAATCAATGAGCAGTTCTTC
CDR3 protein: CASSLTSGINEQFF

clone size: NA
J gene: TRBJ2-5
D gene: TRBD2
V gene: TRBV6-6
CDR3 DNA: TGTGCCAGCAGTACTAGCGGGGGGCAACCCCAAGAGACCCAGTACTTC
CDR3 protein: CASSTSGGQPQETQYF

clone size: NA
J gene: TRBJ1-6
D gene: TRBD1
V gene: TRBV10-3
CDR3 DNA: TGTGCCATCAGCAGGGGGTCGGCTTCACCCCTCCACTTT
CDR3 protein: CAISRGSASPLHF

clone size: NA
J gene: TRBJ2-7
D gene: NA
V gene: TRBV5-8
CDR3 DNA: TGTGCCAGCAGCTTCGACAGCTCCTACGAGCAGTACTTC
CDR3 protein: CASSFDSSYEQYF

clone size: NA
J gene: TRBJ1-1
D gene: NA
V gene: TRBV5-8
CDR3 DNA: TGTGCCAGCAGCTTGGGGTTTGGAGGGGGCACTGAAGCTTTCTTT
CDR3 protein: CASSLGFGGGTEAFF

clone size: NA
J gene: TRBJ1-6
D gene: NA
V gene: TRBV6-5
CDR3 DNA: TGTGCCAGCAGTTACCTATCACAGGGTGGTAATTCACCCCTCCACTTT
CDR3 protein: CASSYLSQGGNSPLHF

clone size: NA
J gene: TRBJ1-1
D gene: NA
V gene: TRBV7-9
CDR3 DNA: TGTGCCAGCAGCTTGAGTCCCACTGAAGCTTTCTTT
CDR3 protein: CASSLSPTEAFF

clone size: NA
J gene: TRBJ1-1
D gene: NA
V gene: TRBV28
CDR3 DNA: TGTGCCAGCAGTTTCAGCGGGGGACGGATGAACACTGAAGCTTTCTTT
CDR3 protein: CASSFSGGRMNTEAFF

clone size: once
J gene: TRBJ1-5
D gene: NA
V gene: TRBV6-1
CDR3 DNA: TGTGCCAGCAGTGAGGGTGCGGACCGCAATCAGCCCCAGCATTTT
CDR3 protein: CASSEGADRNQPQHF

clone size: NA
J gene: TRBJ2-7
D gene: TRBD1
V gene: TRBV6-5
CDR3 DNA: TGTGCCAGCAAAGGACAGGCCTACGAGCAGTACTTC
CDR3 protein: CASKGQAYEQYF

clone size: NA
J gene: TRBJ2-5
D gene: NA
V gene: TRBV27
CDR3 DNA: TGTGCCAGCTCTGGGGTCGAGTGGGAGACCCAGTACTTC
CDR3 protein: CASSGVEWETQYF

clone size: once
J gene: TRBJ1-1
D gene: NA
V gene: TRBV25-1
CDR3 DNA: TGTGCCAGCAGTGAATACGAGGACTACACTGAAGCTTTCTTT
CDR3 protein: CASSEYEDYTEAFF

clone size: NA
J gene: TRBJ2-7
D gene: NA
V gene: TRBV2
CDR3 DNA: TGTGCCAGCACCCTGGGTGGACAACTAGCTAAGCAGCAGTACTTC
CDR3 protein: CASTLGGQLAKQQYF

clone size: NA
J gene: TRBJ2-7
D gene: NA
V gene: TRBV13
CDR3 DNA: TGTGCCAGCAGCAGTGCGGCGGAGGCAACCCACGAGCAGTACTTC
CDR3 protein: CASSSAAEATHEQYF

clone size: NA
J gene: TRBJ1-5
D gene: NA
V gene: TRBV2
CDR3 DNA: TGTGCCAGCAGCATGGGACCCCCGAACAATCAGCCCCAGCATTTT
CDR3 protein: CASSMGPPNNQPQHF

clone size: NA
J gene: TRBJ1-2
D gene: NA
V gene: TRBV5-4
CDR3 DNA: TGTGCCAGCAGCACTGGAACCGCTCCGGGCTATGGCTACACCTTC
CDR3 protein: CASSTGTAPGYGYTF

clone size: NA
J gene: TRBJ1-5
D gene: TRBD1
V gene: TRBV6-1
CDR3 DNA: TGTGCCAGCAGTGAAAGTTTGACAGGGAACTTCCAGCCCCAGCATTTT
CDR3 protein: CASSESLTGNFQPQHF

clone size: NA
J gene: TRBJ1-6
D gene: TRBD1
V gene: TRBV4-3
CDR3 DNA: TGCGCCAGCAGCCGAACCGGGACAGTTAATTCACCCCTCCACTTT
CDR3 protein: CASSRTGTVNSPLHF

clone size: NA
J gene: TRBJ1-1
D gene: TRBD1
V gene: TRBV18
CDR3 DNA: TGTGCCAGCTCCGGACAGGGGGTGAACACTGAAGCTTTCTTT
CDR3 protein: CASSGQGVNTEAFF

clone size: NA
J gene: TRBJ1-1
D gene: NA
V gene: TRBV6-1
CDR3 DNA: TGTGCCAGCTTCAGACAGCCGAACACTGAAGCTTTCTTT
CDR3 protein: CASFRQPNTEAFF

clone size: NA
J gene: TRBJ1-1
D gene: NA
V gene: TRBV11-1
CDR3 DNA: TGTGCCAGCAGCCCTGACAGTTACACTGAAGCTTTCTTT
CDR3 protein: CASSPDSYTEAFF

clone size: NA
J gene: TRBJ2-7
D gene: TRBD1
V gene: TRBV30
CDR3 DNA: TGTGCCTGGAGTGTAGGGGGACAGGGCTACGAGCAGTACTTC
CDR3 protein: CAWSVGGQGYEQYF

clone size: once
J gene: TRBJ2-6
D gene: NA
V gene: TRBV2
CDR3 DNA: TGTGCCAGCCAGAGGGGGGCTGGGGCCAACGTCCTGACTTTC
CDR3 protein: CASQRGAGANVLTF